This passage covers 18 T cell receptor beta chains from one sample sequenced in a study of Graves' ophthalmopathy and Graves' hyperthyroidism. Amplification targeted the TCR beta CDR3 regions, with RNA transcripts as the source material. In the first round, RT-PCR was carried out with HTBI primers, and a multiplex PCR formed the second round. Via MiXCR, TCRdb re-called the multiplex PCR reads, giving one row per CDR3 protein. The sample holds about 500,000 distinct CDR3 sequences; just under 40% are singletons and the top ten take less than 4.5%. Material: peripheral blood or thyroid tissue (not recorded which). These receptors came from an adult man with Graves' hyperthyroidism.

The chain is built from TRBV25-1 and TRBJ2-6; D is unclear. CDR3 length: 17 amino acids. Trimming stripped 5 bases from V and 0 bases from J, with 14 bases between. Germline CDR1 is MGHDK and CDR2 is SYGVNS. The CDR3 bases are TGTGCCAGCAGTCCACGGACGGGTACCTCTGGGGCCAACGTCCTGACTTTC. This encodes CASSPRTGTSGANVLTF.

The chain couples TRBV5-1 to TRBJ2-1, with 9 bases fitting TRBD1. Per germline, CDR1 SGHRS and CDR2 YFSETQ. Trimming removed 4 bases from V and 4 bases from J; junction bases left unmatched: 6. The length of the CDR3 is 15 residues. Here the CDR3 DNA reads TGCGCCAGCAGCCTCACAGGGGGCTTGTACAATGAGCAGTTCTTC. This gives the protein CASSLTGGLYNEQFF. The entire variable domain, with the rest obtained from reference TRBV5-1 and TRBJ2-1, is as follows: KAGVTQTPRYLIKTRGQQVTLSCSPISGHRSVSWYQQTPGQGLQFLFEYFSETQRNKGNFPGRFSGRQFSNSRSEMNVSTLELGDSALYLCASSLTGGLYNEQFFGPGTRLTVL.

This clonotype has at least ten counts. The chain couples TRBV9 to TRBJ1-2; D remains unclear. V dropped 0 bases and J dropped 5 bases, with 8 bases sitting between them. This CDR3 is 13 amino acids long. From germline, CDR1 is SGDLS and CDR2 YYNGEE. CDR3 bases: TGTGCCAGCAGCGTAGACGAGAGATATGGCTACACCTTC. Translation gives CASSVDERYGYTF.

This clonotype was detected many times. The chain recombines TRBV6-5 with TRBJ1-2; TRBD1 is a possible D gene (5 bases). The V and J ends lost 9 bases and 5 bases respectively, with 19 bases between them. Germline lookup yields CDR1 MNHEY and CDR2 SVGAGI. The CDR3 loop spans 14 amino acids. CDR3 coding DNA: TGTGCCAGTACACCTGCGACAGACCTGTATGGCTACACCTTC. Its translation: CASTPATDLYGYTF.

The chain employs TRBV3-1 and TRBJ2-7; 7 nucleotides match TRBD1. Germline CDR1 is LGHDT and CDR2 is YNNKEL (reference sequence). V shed 2 bases, J shed 3 bases, and the junction held 4 bases outside the gene matches. The CDR3 totals 14 residues. As DNA, the CDR3 is TGTGCCAGCAGCCAAAAACAGGGGAGCTACGAGCAGTACTTC. It is translated as CASSQKQGSYEQYF.

In DNA form, the CDR3 reads TGTGCCAGCAGCGTAGATGCGGCGATCTCCTACGAGCAGTACTTC. Translation gives CASSVDAAISYEQYF. V and J are TRBV25-1 and TRBJ2-7, with no clear D. V was shortened by 6 bases and J by 0 bases, with 15 bases between the two germline ends. The CDR3 contains 15 residues. Per the germline V gene, CDR1 is MGHDK and CDR2 is SYGVNS.

The chain joins TRBV12-3 or TRBV12-4 to TRBJ1-1, with a tentative D call TRBD1 (6 bases). There are 13 residues in the CDR3. V was pared by 2 bases and J by 7 bases, with 11 bases between. The CDR3 loop reads CASSLMGAVEAFF. The CDR3 DNA sequence: TGTGCCAGCAGTTTAATGGGGGCGGTTGAAGCTTTCTTT.

Comment on this clonotype: This may stem from a read error, because a much larger clone lies one nucleotide away. The chain combines TRBV9 with TRBJ2-5, with 11 bases identical to TRBD1. CDR1 is SGDLS, CDR2 YYNGEE, per germline. The CDR3 length is 16 residues. CDR3 amino acids: CANSVSGTGGSETQYF. Written as DNA, the CDR3 is TGTGCCAACAGCGTATCCGGGACAGGGGGGTCAGAGACCCAGTACTTC.

The table lists this clonotype with many counts. V is TRBV15 and J is TRBJ1-1; 11 nucleotides match TRBD1. V lost 1 base to trimming and J lost 3 bases; unmatched junction nucleotides: 1. This CDR3 spans 15 amino acids. Germline V gene sequence: CDR1 LNHNV, CDR2 YYDKDF (reference sequence). The CDR3 spells CATSRAGQGDTEAFF. The CDR3 DNA is TGTGCCACCAGCAGAGCGGGACAGGGGGACACTGAAGCTTTCTTT.

There are a few counts of this clonotype. This rearrangement joins TRBV29-1 to TRBJ2-7; no firm D call. The DNA end is more similar to TRBJ2-1, so the J call may be wrong. This CDR3 comprises 12 residues. Germline V lookup: CDR1 SQVTM, CDR2 ANQGSEA. CDR3 in DNA: TGCAGCGTCTATCAAGTGGGGAATGAGCAGTTCTTC. Encoded protein: CSVYQVGNEQFF.

With respect to this clonotype: A much larger clone lies a single base off, so this may be a read error. The chain has TRBV7-6 and TRBJ2-7; 11 nucleotides match TRBD1. This CDR3 comprises 17 residues. CDR1 and CDR2 (germline): SGHVS, FNYEAQ. As DNA, the CDR3 is TGTGCCAGCAGCTTAAGCCCAGGGGGACAGGGGGTATCCGAGCAGTGCTTC. Protein: CASSLSPGGQGVSEQCF. The full variable domain, completed using reference TRBV7-6 and TRBJ2-7, is GAGVSQSPRYKVTKRGQDVALRCDPISGHVSLYWYRQALGQGPEFLTYFNYEAQQDKSGLPNDRFSAERPEGSISTLTIQRTEQRDSAMYRCASSLSPGGQGVSEQCFGPGTRLTVT.

The V gene is TRBV7-9, the J gene TRBJ1-6, with 8 bases aligning to TRBD1. Per germline, CDR1 SEHNR and CDR2 FQNEAQ (reference sequence). The V gene end was trimmed by 1 base and the J gene end by 7 bases; junction bases not matched to a gene: 3. This CDR3 is built from 15 residues. The CDR3 nucleotides read TGTGCCAGCAGCTTAGTACAGGGGGGAAATTCACCCCTCCACTTT. It specifies CASSLVQGGNSPLHF.

The chain is built from TRBV6-5 and TRBJ1-1; D might be TRBD1 (6 bases). The V and J ends lost 3 bases and 6 bases respectively, with 23 bases between them. The CDR3 loop spans 17 amino acids. In germline, CDR1 is MNHEY, CDR2 SVGAGI. The CDR3 loop reads CASSYTGWDVQEPEAFF. CDR3 DNA sequence: TGTGCCAGCAGTTATACAGGGTGGGACGTCCAGGAGCCTGAAGCTTTCTTT.

Comment on this clonotype: This clone may be a read error of a much larger clone one base away. The chain has TRBV24-1 and TRBJ1-1; maybe TRBD1 (5 bases). V gave up 6 bases and J gave up 1 base, with 14 bases separating them. Germline CDR1 is KGHDR and CDR2 is SFDVKD. The CDR3 contains 15 residues. This chain's CDR3 is CATSYPSGGNTEAFF. The DNA for the CDR3 is TGTGCCACCAGTTATCCCTCGGGGGGGAACACTGAAGCTTTCTTT.

This sequence joins TRBV25-1 and TRBJ2-5; TRBD2 aligns across 8 bases. This CDR3 comprises 13 residues. Germline loops: CDR1 MGHDK, CDR2 SYGVNS. The CDR3 bases are TGTGCTAGAGATATGACTAGCGTTGAGACCCAGTACTTC. It translates to CARDMTSVETQYF.

This chain links TRBV10-3 with TRBJ2-3; D not certain. The CDR3 consists of 15 residues. The germline V and J ends were trimmed by 7 bases and 0 bases, with 14 bases remaining between them. CDR1 is ENHRY, CDR2 SYGVKD, per germline. CDR3: CAITEDGSSTDTQYF. The CDR3 DNA reads as TGTGCCATCACCGAGGACGGCTCTAGCACAGATACGCAGTATTTT.

The chain joins TRBV12-3 or TRBV12-4 to TRBJ1-2; a possible D gene is TRBD1 (5 bases). Deletions cut 4 bases from V and 2 bases from J, with 14 bases between. The CDR3 runs 15 residues. The CDR3 is CASSYSNSGNYGYTF. CDR3 bases: TGTGCCAGCAGTTACTCGAATTCAGGGAACTATGGCTACACCTTC.

The chain combines TRBV29-1 with TRBJ1-3; maybe TRBD1 (6 bases). The CDR3 runs to 16 residues. With 6 bases removed from V and 8 bases from J, the gap between germline ends came to 26 bases. From germline, CDR1 is SQVTM and CDR2 ANQGSEA. The CDR3 DNA is TGCAGCGTCCACCGACAGGACGCTAACTATGGCTACACCATATATTTT. It is translated as CSVHRQDANYGYTIYF.